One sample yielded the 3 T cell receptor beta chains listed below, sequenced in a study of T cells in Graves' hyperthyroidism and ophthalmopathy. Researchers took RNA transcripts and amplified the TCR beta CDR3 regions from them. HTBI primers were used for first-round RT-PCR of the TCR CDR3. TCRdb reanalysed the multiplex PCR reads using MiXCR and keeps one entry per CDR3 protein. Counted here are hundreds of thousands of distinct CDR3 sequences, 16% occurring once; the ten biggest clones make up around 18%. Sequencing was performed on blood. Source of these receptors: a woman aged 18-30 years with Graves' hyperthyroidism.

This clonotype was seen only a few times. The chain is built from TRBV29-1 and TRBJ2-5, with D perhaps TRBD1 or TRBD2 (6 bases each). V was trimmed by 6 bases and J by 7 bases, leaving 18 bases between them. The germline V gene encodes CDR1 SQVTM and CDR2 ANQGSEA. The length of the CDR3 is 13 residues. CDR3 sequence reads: CSVRGGSQGTQYF. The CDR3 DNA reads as TGCAGCGTGCGAGGGGGGTCACAGGGGACCCAGTACTTC.

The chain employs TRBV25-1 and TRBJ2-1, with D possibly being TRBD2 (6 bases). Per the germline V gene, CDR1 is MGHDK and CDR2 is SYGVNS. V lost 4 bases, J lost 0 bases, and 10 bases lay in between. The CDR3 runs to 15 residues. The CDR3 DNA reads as TGTGCCAGCAGTGGCCGGGACTCCTCCTACAATGAGCAGTTCTTC. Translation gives CASSGRDSSYNEQFF.

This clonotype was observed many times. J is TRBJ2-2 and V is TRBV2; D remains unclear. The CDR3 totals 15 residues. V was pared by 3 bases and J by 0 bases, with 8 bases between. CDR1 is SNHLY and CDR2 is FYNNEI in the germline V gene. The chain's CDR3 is CASSDRIPNTGELFF. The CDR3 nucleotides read TGTGCCAGCAGTGATAGAATACCGAACACCGGGGAGCTGTTTTTT.